Sequencing of this T cell receptor beta chain was carried out in a study of high-grade serous ovarian cancer treatment subgroups. About the research overall: Each sample yielded on average roughly 7,000 unique TCR beta rearrangements from more than 13,000 reads.

The tumor samples were collected prior to definitive surgery or chemotherapy. A remark on this clone: The antigen remains undetermined.

TCRdb's table, derived via immunoSEQ multiplex PCR, lists solely in-frame clones and lacks some. The sample includes approximately 5,700 clones, 66% of them seen just once. The CDR3 extends over 18 amino acids. Germline V gene data show CDR1 as MNHEY and CDR2 as SMNVEV (reference sequence). Unmatched junction bases numbered 14, after V lost 8 bases and J lost 0 bases. Findings and caveats of the study: Higher neoantigen levels went with greater TCR clonal relatedness. These tumor repertoires lack spatial information from bulk sequencing. Different patients shared almost no repertoire; same-patient tumors shared about 0.11 to 0.85.

The TCR originated in a human donor with high-grade serous ovarian cancer. The chain carries TRBV27 and TRBJ2-1, with 9 bases matching TRBD1. Material: tumor tissue. CDR3 coding DNA: TGTGCCAGCCGCCAACAGGGGGCACACATACACTCCTACAATGAGCAGTTCTTC. Its protein product is CASRQQGAHIHSYNEQFF.